The sequence of this T cell receptor (beta chain) was determined in a study of T cell responses to AZD1222 COVID-19 vaccine. General study findings and limits: Close to half of all spike-specific TCRs reportedly target regions of the variants that are unmutated. Mostly white British, mostly female donors; authors suggested clonal diversity may be underestimated. Baseline antibody screening turned up just a handful of seropositive AZD1222 recipients.

The analysis combined second doses at about 4 or about 12 weeks. Germline V gives CDR1 SGHNT, CDR2 YENEEA. V lost 1 base and J lost 7; bases outside the gene matches: 11. The CDR3 totals 17 residues. The method was immunoSEQ multiplex PCR; TCRdb's version includes in-frame clones alone and lacks a portion of them. The data hold some 150,000 clones, with more than 90% observed a single time. Turning to this clone: The antigen is unknown.

This rearrangement joins TRBV11-3 to TRBJ2-1; 9 nucleotides line up with TRBD2. The receptor comes from an adult who received the AZD1222 COVID-19 vaccine. The input for sequencing was peripheral blood, taken 28 days after the second AZD1222 dose. CDR3 nucleotide sequence: TGTGCCAGCAGCTTAGGTGGGGTTGGCGGGAGGGAAAATGAGCAGTTCTTC. It translates to CASSLGGVGGRENEQFF.